These 9 T cell receptor beta chains came from one sample sequenced in a study of T cells in Graves' hyperthyroidism and ophthalmopathy. Regions amplified from RNA transcripts were the TCR beta CDR3 regions. An initial round of RT-PCR targeting the TCR CDR3 relied on the HTBI primer set. MiXCR was run by TCRdb on the multiplex PCR reads, yielding one entry per CDR3 protein. This sample has roughly 700,000 distinct CDR3 sequences, with around 15% found just once. The specimen sequenced was blood. These receptors came from a man aged 50-60 years with Graves' hyperthyroidism.

This clonotype has ten or more counts. The V and J genes are TRBV3-1 and TRBJ2-5, with a tentative D call TRBD2 (5 bases). Per germline, CDR1 LGHDT and CDR2 YNNKEL (reference sequence). Between the trimmed V and J ends, which lost 5 bases and 5 bases, there was a span of 18 bases. The CDR3 extends over 15 amino acids. In nucleotides, the CDR3 is TGTGCCAGCAGCTCTGGGCCTCGCGGCGGGGAGACCCAGTACTTC. As protein: CASSSGPRGGETQYF.

Concerning this clonotype: A read error may be the cause here, since a much bigger clone is one base away. This rearrangement joins TRBV27 to TRBJ2-5, with 11 bases that match TRBD1. The CDR3 contains 15 residues. The V and J ends lost 5 bases and 5 bases, in that order; junction bases with no gene match: 7. CDR1 MNHEY and CDR2 SMNVEV come from the germline V gene (reference sequence). The CDR3 nucleotides are TGTGCCAGCAGTCCCAGGGACAGGGGGTGGGAGACCCAGTACTTC. This sequence encodes CASSPRDRGWETQYF.

This clonotype turned up a few times. The chain has TRBV5-4 and TRBJ2-5; 8 bases agree with TRBD2. After removal of 4 bases from V and 5 bases from J, the junction contained 10 bases not matched to a gene. The CDR3 loop spans 15 amino acids. CDR1 is SGHNT and CDR2 is YYREEE in the germline V gene (reference sequence). The chain's CDR3 is CASSPGIAGIETQYF. The CDR3 region has the DNA TGTGCCAGCAGCCCCGGGATAGCGGGAATCGAGACCCAGTACTTC.

This clonotype was recorded many times. This sequence joins TRBV28 and TRBJ2-1, with TRBD1 identical over 7 bases. The CDR3 is 15 residues long. Germline V CDR1 and CDR2: MDHEN, SYDVKM. V shed 1 base, J shed 4 bases, and the junction held 4 bases outside the gene matches. CDR3 sequence: CASSLLTGNYNEQFF. In nucleotides, the CDR3 is TGTGCCAGCAGTTTATTGACAGGGAATTACAATGAGCAGTTCTTC.

Of note for this clonotype: This may arise from a read error, as a much more abundant clone is one base away. The rearrangement joins TRBV2 to TRBJ2-4; a possible D gene is TRBD1 (6 bases). CDR1 and CDR2 (germline): SNHLY, FYNNEI. Trimming stripped 5 bases from V and 0 bases from J, with 11 bases between. CDR3 length: 15 residues. DNA for the CDR3: TGTGCCAGCAGTATCAGGGGATTAGCCAAAAACATTCAGTACTTC. The encoded protein is CASSIRGLAKNIQYF.

Worth noting for this clonotype: A read error is possible here, since a much larger clone lies one base away. The chain is built from TRBV5-1 and TRBJ2-1; D not resolved. The CDR3 consists of 16 residues. Germline CDR1 is SGHRS and CDR2 is YFSETQ. The CDR3 protein is CASSLELGESCNEQFF. CDR3 DNA sequence: TGCGCCAGCAGCTTGGAACTCGGAGAATCCTGCAATGAGCAGTTCTTC.

In its sample, this clonotype was seen many times. The chain has TRBV28 and TRBJ1-5; tentatively, D is TRBD1 (5 bases). Per germline, CDR1 MDHEN and CDR2 SYDVKM. The length of the CDR3 is 14 residues. V was trimmed by 4 bases and J by 15 bases, leaving 22 bases between them. CDR3 coding DNA: TGTGCCAGCAGTTCAAATAAGGGACCGTTGTCCGGGCATTTT. Its protein is CASSSNKGPLSGHF.

The chain has TRBV12-3 or TRBV12-4 and TRBJ2-1, with D perhaps TRBD1 (5 bases). Trimming took 1 base from V and 15 from J, leaving 10 bases between them. The CDR3 covers 11 residues. CDR3 amino acids: CASSLGVRVFF. Here the CDR3 DNA reads TGTGCCAGCAGTTTAGGCGTCAGGGTGTTCTTC.

At least ten counts were recorded for this clonotype. J is TRBJ2-1 and V is TRBV7-3; perhaps D is TRBD1 or TRBD2 (7 bases each). This CDR3 is 13 amino acids long. The V end was cut by 3 bases, the J end by 9 bases, with 12 bases between. Germline CDR1 is SGHTA and CDR2 is FQGTGA. CDR3 amino acids: CASSFQGGSEQFF. CDR3 in DNA: TGTGCCAGCAGCTTCCAGGGGGGGAGTGAGCAGTTCTTC. The variable domain in full, completed from reference TRBV7-3 and TRBJ2-1, reads GAGVSQTPSNKVTEKGKYVELRCDPISGHTALYWYRQSLGQGPEFLIYFQGTGAADDSGLPNDRFFAVRPEGSVSTLKIQRTERGDSAVYLCASSFQGGSEQFFGPGTRLTVL.